This T cell receptor (beta chain) was observed in a study of OX40 agonist ivuxolimab in advanced cancers. V was trimmed by 0 bases and J by 2 bases, leaving 12 bases between them. This CDR3 has 16 residues. CDR1 and CDR2 from the germline V gene are SGHRS and YFSETQ. Clones were read by immunoSEQ multiplex PCR, and TCRdb kept only the in-frame ones, dropping some. The data show roughly 73,000 clones, with about 90% seen just once and 2.5% held by the top ten. The rearrangement uses TRBV5-1 and TRBJ2-1; D is unclear. The source is an adult with an advanced solid tumor such as melanoma, head and neck, liver or kidney cancer. The sample was CD4+ or CD8+ T cells sorted from blood, taken in a trial of the OX40 agonist ivuxolimab. Here the CDR3 reads CASSLALGYAYNEQFF. The CDR3 nucleotides read TGCGCCAGCAGCTTGGCCTTAGGTTACGCCTACAATGAGCAGTTCTTC.